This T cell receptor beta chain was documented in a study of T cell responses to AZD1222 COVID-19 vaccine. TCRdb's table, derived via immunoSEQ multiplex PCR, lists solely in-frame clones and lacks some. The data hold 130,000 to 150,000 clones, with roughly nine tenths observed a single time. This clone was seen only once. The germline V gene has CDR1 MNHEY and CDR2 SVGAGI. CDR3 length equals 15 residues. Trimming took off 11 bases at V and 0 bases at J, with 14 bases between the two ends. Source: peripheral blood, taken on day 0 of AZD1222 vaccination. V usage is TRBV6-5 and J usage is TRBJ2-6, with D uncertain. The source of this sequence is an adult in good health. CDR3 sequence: CAGSYSHSGANVLTF. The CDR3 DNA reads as TGTGCCGGCTCGTACAGTCACTCTGGGGCCAACGTCCTGACTTTC.